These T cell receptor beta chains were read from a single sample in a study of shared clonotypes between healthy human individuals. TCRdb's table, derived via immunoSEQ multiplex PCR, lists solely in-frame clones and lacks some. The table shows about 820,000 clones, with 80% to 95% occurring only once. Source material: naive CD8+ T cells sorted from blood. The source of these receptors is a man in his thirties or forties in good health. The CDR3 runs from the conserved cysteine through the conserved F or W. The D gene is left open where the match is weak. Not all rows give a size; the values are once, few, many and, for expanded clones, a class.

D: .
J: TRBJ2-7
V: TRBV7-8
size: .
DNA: TGTGCCAGCAGCTTCGCCTCAAGTTCCTACGAGCAGTACTTC
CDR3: CASSFASSSYEQYF

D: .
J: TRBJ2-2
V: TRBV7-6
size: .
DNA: TGTGCCAGCAGCTTAGGAGGATCGGAGCTGTTTTTT
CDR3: CASSLGGSELFF

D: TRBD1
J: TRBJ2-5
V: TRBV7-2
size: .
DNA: TGTGCCAGCAGCTTAGGACGGACAGGACAAGAGACCCAGTACTTC
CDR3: CASSLGRTGQETQYF

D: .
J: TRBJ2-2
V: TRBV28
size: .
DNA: TGTGCCAGCAGCCCAGGACAGTCATTCGCGAACACCGGGGAGCTGTTTTTT
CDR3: CASSPGQSFANTGELFF

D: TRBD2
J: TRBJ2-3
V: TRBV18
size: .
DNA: TGTGCCAGCTCACCAATGCTAGCGGACACAGATACGCAGTATTTT
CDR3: CASSPMLADTDTQYF

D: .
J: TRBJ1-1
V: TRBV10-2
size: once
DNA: TGCGCCAGTTGTAGTGAGCTCCAATTTGAAGCTTTCTTT
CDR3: CASCSELQFEAFF

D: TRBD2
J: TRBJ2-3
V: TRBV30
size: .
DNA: TGTGCCTGGAGTGTCTGGGCGGGAGGTTCCACAGATACGCAGTATTTT
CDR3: CAWSVWAGGSTDTQYF

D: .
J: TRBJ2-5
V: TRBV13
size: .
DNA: TGTGCCAGCAGCTTAGGCGGAACAGGGAAAGAGACCCAGTACTTC
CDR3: CASSLGGTGKETQYF

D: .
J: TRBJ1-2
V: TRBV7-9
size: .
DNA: TGTGCCAGCAGCTTAGGGGCCGGACAGAACTATGGCTACACCTTC
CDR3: CASSLGAGQNYGYTF

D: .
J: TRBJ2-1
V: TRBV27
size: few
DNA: TGTGCCAGCTCCCCGGGAGATGAGCAGTTCTTC
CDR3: CASSPGDEQFF

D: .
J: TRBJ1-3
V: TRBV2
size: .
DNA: TGTGCCAGCACCTTGGGGAGAAGCTCTGGAAACACCATATATTTT
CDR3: CASTLGRSSGNTIYF

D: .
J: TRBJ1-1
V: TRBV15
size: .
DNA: TGTGCCACCAGCAGAGATACGGGGATGAACACTGAAGCTTTCTTT
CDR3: CATSRDTGMNTEAFF

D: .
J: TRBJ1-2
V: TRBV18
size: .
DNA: TGTGCCAGCTCACCACCGGGGAATCCCAACTATGGCTACACCTTC
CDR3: CASSPPGNPNYGYTF

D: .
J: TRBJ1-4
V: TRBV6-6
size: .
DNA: TGTGCCAGCAGTTACGTGAACGAAAAACTGTTTTTT
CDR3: CASSYVNEKLFF

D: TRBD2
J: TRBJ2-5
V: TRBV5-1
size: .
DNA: TGCGCCAGCAGCTTGGTAGCGGGAGCCCAAGAGACCCAGTACTTC
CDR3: CASSLVAGAQETQYF

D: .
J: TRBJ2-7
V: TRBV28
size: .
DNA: TGTGCCAGCAGTCTCCGGGGCTCCTACGAGCAGTACTTC
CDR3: CASSLRGSYEQYF

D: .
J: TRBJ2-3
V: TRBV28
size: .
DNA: TGTACCACCGGGGGAGTTGGACCAGATACGCAGTATTTT
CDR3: CTTGGVGPDTQYF

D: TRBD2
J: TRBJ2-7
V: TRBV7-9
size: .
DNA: TGTGCCAGCAGCCCCCCGACTAGCGGGAGGTCCTACGAGCAGTACTTC
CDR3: CASSPPTSGRSYEQYF

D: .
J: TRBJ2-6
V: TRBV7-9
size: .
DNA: TGTGCCAGCAGCTTTTCCGGGGCCAACGTCCTGACTTTC
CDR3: CASSFSGANVLTF

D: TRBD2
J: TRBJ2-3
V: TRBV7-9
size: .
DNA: TGTGCCAGCAGCTTAGAGCGCGGAGGCGTAGCGGGAGAAAGTGATACGCAGTATTTT
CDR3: CASSLERGGVAGESDTQYF

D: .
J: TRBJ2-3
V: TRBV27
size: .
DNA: TGTGCCAGCAGTTCCCGGGTTTGGGGGGATACGCAGTATTTT
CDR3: CASSSRVWGDTQYF

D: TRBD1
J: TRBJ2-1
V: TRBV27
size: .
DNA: TGTGCCACCAATACAGGGGTTGAGCAGTTCTTC
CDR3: CATNTGVEQFF

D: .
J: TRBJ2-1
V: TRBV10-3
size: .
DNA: TGTGCCATCAGTGAGTCGTTAGGAGATCGCTACAATGAGCAGTTCTTC
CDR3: CAISESLGDRYNEQFF

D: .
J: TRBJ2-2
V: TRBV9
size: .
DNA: TGTGCCAGTTCCTTCCCGGCGCGGAGCCCCAACACCGGGGAGCTGTTTTTT
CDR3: CASSFPARSPNTGELFF

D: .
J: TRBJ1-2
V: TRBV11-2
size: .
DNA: TGTGCCAGCAGTAAACCGGGATCCCCTGAGGGCTACACCTTC
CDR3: CASSKPGSPEGYTF

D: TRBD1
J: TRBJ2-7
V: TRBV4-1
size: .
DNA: TGCGCCAGCAGCCGATTGGGGACAGGGGCGAGGAATACCTACGAGCAGTACTTC
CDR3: CASSRLGTGARNTYEQYF

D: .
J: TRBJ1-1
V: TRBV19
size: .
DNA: TGTGCCAGTAGTATCGGACAGAACACTGAAGCTTTCTTT
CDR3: CASSIGQNTEAFF

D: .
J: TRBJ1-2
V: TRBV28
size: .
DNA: TGTGCCAGCAGTTTAAGGCAGAGCTACAACTATGGCTACACCTTC
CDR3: CASSLRQSYNYGYTF

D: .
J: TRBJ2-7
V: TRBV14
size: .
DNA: TGTGCCAGCAGCCCCCGCGTGGCAGGCCACGAGCAGTACTTC
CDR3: CASSPRVAGHEQYF

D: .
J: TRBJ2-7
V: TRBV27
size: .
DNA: TGTGCCAGCAGTTTTCGCCGGACCCTGGGGTCCCTCGAGCAGTACTTC
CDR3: CASSFRRTLGSLEQYF

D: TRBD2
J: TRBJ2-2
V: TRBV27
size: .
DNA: TGTGCCAGCACCCGAGCGGGAGCGGTCACCGGGGAGCTGTTTTTT
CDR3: CASTRAGAVTGELFF

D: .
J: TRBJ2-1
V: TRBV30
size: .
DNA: TGTGCCTGGAGTGTAGGCGTCTTCAATGAGCAGTTCTTC
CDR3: CAWSVGVFNEQFF

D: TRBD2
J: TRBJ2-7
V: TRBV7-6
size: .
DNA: TGTGCCAGCAGCTTTCCCGGGACTAGCGGGAGTGAGCAGTACTTC
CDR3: CASSFPGTSGSEQYF

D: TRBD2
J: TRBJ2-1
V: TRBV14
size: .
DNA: TGTGCCAGCAGCCATGGGACTACAGTTTTCAATGGGCAGTTCTTC
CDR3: CASSHGTTVFNGQFF

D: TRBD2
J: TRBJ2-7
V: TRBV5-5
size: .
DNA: TGTGCCAGCAGCTTGCGGACGTTTAGTAGGACTAGCGGGATCTACGAGCAGTACTTC
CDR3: CASSLRTFSRTSGIYEQYF

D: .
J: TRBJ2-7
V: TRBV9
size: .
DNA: TGTGCCAGCAGCGCCGAGGGCCTAACATCCTACGAGCAGTACTTC
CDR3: CASSAEGLTSYEQYF

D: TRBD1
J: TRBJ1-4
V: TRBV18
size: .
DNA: TGTGCCAGCTCACCCTCCCGGGACAGAGATGAAAAACTGTTTTTT
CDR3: CASSPSRDRDEKLFF

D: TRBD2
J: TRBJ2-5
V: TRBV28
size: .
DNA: TGTGCCAGCAGTTTCACGGGGGGGTCCATGAAGGCAGAGACCCAGTACTTC
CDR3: CASSFTGGSMKAETQYF

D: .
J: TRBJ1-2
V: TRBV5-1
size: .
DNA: TGCGCCAGCAGCTTGCGGCAGGGGAACTATGGCTACACCTTC
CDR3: CASSLRQGNYGYTF

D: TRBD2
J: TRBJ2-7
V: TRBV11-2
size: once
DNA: TGTGCCAGCAGCCAGGGACTAGCGGGAAGGGGGGCTTTCGAGCAGTACTTC
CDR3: CASSQGLAGRGAFEQYF

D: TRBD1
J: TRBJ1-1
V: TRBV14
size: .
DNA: TGTGCCAGCAGCCTGGATGACAGGGGATGGGACACTGAAGCTTTCTTT
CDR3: CASSLDDRGWDTEAFF

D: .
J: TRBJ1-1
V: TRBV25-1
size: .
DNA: TGTGCCAGCAGAGATAGGCAGATGAACACTGAAGCTTTCTTT
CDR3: CASRDRQMNTEAFF

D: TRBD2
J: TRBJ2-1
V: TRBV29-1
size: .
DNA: TGCAGCGTTGAGGAAACGACTAGCGGGAATGACAATGAGCAGTTCTTC
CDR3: CSVEETTSGNDNEQFF

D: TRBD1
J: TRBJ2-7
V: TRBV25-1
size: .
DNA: TGTGCCAGCAATGGAGGGGGGACAGGGGGTTACGAGCAGTACTTC
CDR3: CASNGGGTGGYEQYF

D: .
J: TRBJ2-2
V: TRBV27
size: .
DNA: TGTGCCAGCGGTAGTAGGACTTACACCGGGGAGCTGTTTTTT
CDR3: CASGSRTYTGELFF